What follows describes a single T cell receptor beta chain. Its antigen is not known. Without sorting, samples used tens of millions of PBMCs for genomic DNA. Profiled with immunoSEQ multiplex PCR; TCRdb holds only in-frame clones, not every one. Of 400,000 to 600,000 clones in the sample, about 85% were seen once. This record belongs to a study of shared clonotypes between healthy human individuals. General study results and limits: Researchers sampled only blood; tissue repertoires likely differ.

CDR1 and CDR2 (germline): KGHSH, LQKENI. V shed 2 bases and J shed 4 bases, with 11 bases lying between them. This CDR3 spans 14 amino acids. The chain has TRBV18 and TRBJ1-2, with D perhaps matching TRBD1 (5 bases). This receptor was identified in a woman aged 40 to 50 in good health. Some clones in this sample may be carry-over from other donors' samples. Sequencing was done on a sample of PBMCs. The CDR3 sequence: CASSPGFGGYGYTF. The CDR3 bases are TGTGCCAGCTCACCAGGCTTCGGGGGCTATGGCTACACCTTC.